This TCR beta chain was documented in a study of sequential checkpoint blockade in melanoma. Across the study: Arm A got nivolumab then ipilimumab; arm B the reverse, 1:1. After both sequences, patients received maintenance nivolumab.

Indicated treatment: randomized to nivolumab then ipilimumab (arm A) or the reverse (arm B). Patients had received no earlier DNA-damaging chemotherapy. PBMC sorting kept live CD3+CD8+ cells without CD19 or CD56. The table came from immunoSEQ multiplex PCR; TCRdb's copy has only in-frame clones and leaves some out. The table has 3,500 to 4,500 clones, roughly three fifths seen once. The source material was CD8+ T cells sorted from blood (inferred from file names), sampled from a patient given nivolumab and ipilimumab in sequence. This sequence originates from a human donor with melanoma.

DNA of the CDR3: TGCGCCAGCAGCCAAGCCGGACAGGTTCTGGGACTCACAGATACGCAGTATTTT. Residues: CASSQAGQVLGLTDTQYF. This sequence joins TRBV4-1 and TRBJ2-3, with a weak D call TRBD1 (7 bases). From germline, CDR1 is MGHRA and CDR2 YSYEKL. CDR3 length: 18 amino acids. Trimming stripped 1 base from V and 2 bases from J, with 19 bases between.